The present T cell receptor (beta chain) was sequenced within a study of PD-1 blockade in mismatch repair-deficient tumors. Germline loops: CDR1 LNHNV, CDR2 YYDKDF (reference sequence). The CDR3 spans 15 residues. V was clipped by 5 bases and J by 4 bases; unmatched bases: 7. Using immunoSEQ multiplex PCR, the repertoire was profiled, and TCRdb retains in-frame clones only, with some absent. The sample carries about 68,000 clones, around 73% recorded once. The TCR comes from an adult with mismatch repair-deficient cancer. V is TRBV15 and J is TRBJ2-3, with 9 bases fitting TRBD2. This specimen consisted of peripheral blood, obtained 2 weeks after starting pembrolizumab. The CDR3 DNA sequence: TGTGCCACCAGCTTGCGGGAGGGCCTTGCAGATACGCAGTATTTT. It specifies CATSLREGLADTQYF.